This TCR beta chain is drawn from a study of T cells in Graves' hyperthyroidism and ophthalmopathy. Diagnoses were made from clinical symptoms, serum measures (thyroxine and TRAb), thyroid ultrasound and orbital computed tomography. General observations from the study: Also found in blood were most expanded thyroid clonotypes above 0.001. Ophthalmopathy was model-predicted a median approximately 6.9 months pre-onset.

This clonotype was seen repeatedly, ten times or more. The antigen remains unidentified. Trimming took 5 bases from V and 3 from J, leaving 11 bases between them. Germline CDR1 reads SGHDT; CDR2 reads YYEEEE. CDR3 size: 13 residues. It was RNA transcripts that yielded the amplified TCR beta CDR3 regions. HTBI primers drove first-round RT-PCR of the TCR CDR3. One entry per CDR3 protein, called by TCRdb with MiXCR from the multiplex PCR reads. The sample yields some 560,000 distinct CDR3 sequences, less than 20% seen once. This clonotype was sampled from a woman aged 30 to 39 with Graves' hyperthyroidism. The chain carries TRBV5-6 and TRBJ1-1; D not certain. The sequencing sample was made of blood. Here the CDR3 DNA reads TGTGCCAGCAGTTTTACAGTATACACTGAAGCTTTCTTT. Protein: CASSFTVYTEAFF.